These 17 T cell receptor beta chains were all obtained from the same sample, sequenced in a study of control samples from healthy donors and cancer patients. The method was immunoSEQ multiplex PCR; TCRdb's version includes in-frame clones alone and lacks a portion of them. There are over 100,000 clones in the sample; 92% occur only once, and about 2.2% lies in the top ten. The sample consisted of blood. The receptors were sampled from a woman between 50 and 59 years old in good health.

This clone has only one observation. This rearrangement joins TRBV11-2 to TRBJ1-2; 9 nucleotides line up with TRBD1. From germline, CDR1 is SGHAT and CDR2 FQNNGV. V shed 3 bases, J shed 6 bases, and the junction held 5 bases outside the gene matches. The CDR3 has 14 residues. CDR3 region: CASSLERTGDGYTF. The CDR3, as DNA: TGTGCCAGCAGCTTGGAACGGACAGGGGATGGCTACACCTTC.

The genes are TRBV2 and TRBJ1-2, with unresolved D. The V end lost 4 bases, the J end lost 4 bases, and 13 bases lay between the germline ends. The CDR3 totals 14 residues. From germline, CDR1 is SNHLY and CDR2 FYNNEI. The CDR3 sequence is CASSVYKGTYGYTF. In DNA form, the CDR3 reads TGTGCCAGCAGTGTTTACAAGGGAACCTATGGCTACACCTTC.

The count of this clone is one. The V and J genes are TRBV3-1 (or the pseudogene TRBV3-2) and TRBJ2-1, with D hard to call. Deletions cut 3 bases from V and 9 bases from J, with 12 bases between. Germline CDR1 and CDR2: LGHDT and YNNKEL (reference sequence). The CDR3 length is 13 residues. CDR3 in amino acids: CASSQGVPAEQFF. CDR3 nucleotides: TGTGCCAGCAGCCAGGGCGTTCCGGCTGAGCAGTTCTTC.

This chain uses TRBV6-8 with TRBJ1-5; TRBD1 matches 7 bases. Trimming removed 2 bases from V and 5 bases from J; junction bases left unmatched: 21. The germline V gene has CDR1 MNHGY and CDR2 SAAAGT. The CDR3 runs 20 residues. The CDR3 is CASSYPTGQAASHNHQPQHF. CDR3 coding DNA: TGTGCCAGCAGTTACCCGACTGGACAGGCGGCCTCCCACAATCATCAGCCCCAGCATTTT.

CDR3 in DNA: TGTGCCAGCTCGCCCGTCGTCCGGGGGGCTAATGAAAAACTGTTTTTT. Residues: CASSPVVRGANEKLFF. The rearrangement uses TRBV18 and TRBJ1-4; D perhaps matches TRBD1 (5 bases). Germline V CDR1 and CDR2: KGHSH, LQKENI. This CDR3 has 16 residues. Trimming removed 6 bases at V and 3 bases at J, with 17 bases between.

The rearrangement links TRBV14 to TRBJ2-3; 9 bases agree with TRBD2. The J segment lost 6 bases and the V segment lost 1 base, leaving 14 bases of the junction unmatched. The CDR3 has 18 residues. The germline V gene has CDR1 SGHDN and CDR2 FVKESK. The CDR3 protein is CASSQGWGLGTSFDTQYF. The CDR3 region has the DNA TGTGCCAGCAGCCAAGGGTGGGGGCTCGGGACTAGCTTCGATACGCAGTATTTT. The whole variable domain, filled in from reference TRBV14 and TRBJ2-3, reads EAGVTQFPSHSVIEKGQTVTLRCDPISGHDNLYWYRRVMGKEIKFLLHFVKESKQDESGMPNNRFLAERTGGTYSTLKVQPAELEDSGVYFCASSQGWGLGTSFDTQYFGPGTRLTVL.

CDR3: CASSLRESHNEQFF. Written as DNA, the CDR3 is TGTGCCAGCAGCCTAAGGGAGAGCCACAATGAGCAGTTCTTC. V usage is TRBV27 and J usage is TRBJ2-1, with D perhaps TRBD2 (5 bases). The germline V gene has CDR1 MNHEY and CDR2 SMNVEV (reference sequence). The CDR3 sequence is 14 residues long. The V end was cut by 6 bases, the J end by 5 bases, with 14 bases between.

This chain connects TRBV28 to TRBJ2-7, with D perhaps matching TRBD2 (5 bases). Looked up from germline, CDR1 is MDHEN and CDR2 is SYDVKM. V was clipped by 9 bases and J by 7 bases, with 10 bases between them. The CDR3 is 10 residues long. CDR3 loop: CASGSAEQYF. The CDR3 DNA follows: TGTGCCAGTGGGAGCGCTGAGCAGTACTTC.

This chain uses TRBV6-1 with TRBJ2-7; D is unresolved. The CDR3 runs 15 residues. The ends were cut back, 2 bases at V and 1 base at J, with 12 bases in the middle. Germline V gene data show CDR1 as MNHNS and CDR2 as SASEGT. CDR3 coding DNA: TGTGCCAGCAGTGAACGACCTCTGGGATCCTACGAGCAGTACTTC. This codes for CASSERPLGSYEQYF.

The chain recombines TRBV7-8 with TRBJ2-7; perhaps D is TRBD1 or TRBD2 (5 bases each). Germline CDR1 SGHVS, CDR2 FQNEAQ. The CDR3 consists of 15 residues. V gave up 2 bases and J gave up 3 bases, with 14 bases separating them. The DNA for the CDR3 is TGTGCCAGCAGCTTACCGCTGGGACCCCTCTACGAGCAGTACTTC. It encodes CASSLPLGPLYEQYF.

The chain combines TRBV7-6 with TRBJ1-4; TRBD1 might be the D (6 bases). The CDR3 consists of 16 residues. Germline V gene lookup returns CDR1 SGHVS and CDR2 FNYEAQ. V lost 1 base, J lost 3 bases, and 12 bases lay in between. The CDR3 sequence is CASSLVGRGSNEKLFF. As DNA, the CDR3 is TGTGCCAGCAGCTTAGTTGGCAGGGGCTCTAATGAAAAACTGTTTTTT.

This chain uses TRBV7-6 with TRBJ1-5, with D uncertain. The V end was cut by 5 bases, the J end by 4 bases, with 21 bases between. Germline CDR1 is SGHVS and CDR2 is FNYEAQ. The CDR3 is made up of 17 amino acids. The CDR3 sequence: CASSPPCRLLGNQPQHF. CDR3 bases: TGTGCCAGCAGCCCACCATGCAGGCTTTTGGGAAATCAGCCCCAGCATTTT.

The V gene is TRBV11-1, the J gene TRBJ2-3; TRBD1 matches 7 bases. This CDR3 region has 14 residues. J gave up 1 base and V 3 bases, and 1 base lay outside the gene matches. From germline, CDR1 is SGHAT and CDR2 FQDESV (reference sequence). CDR3 coding DNA: TGTGCCAGCAGCTTCGGACAGGGCACAGATACGCAGTATTTT. This codes for CASSFGQGTDTQYF.

This rearrangement joins TRBV10-2 to TRBJ2-1; 10 bases are a match to TRBD2. Trimming cost V 7 bases and J 6 bases; bases outside gene matches: 9. This CDR3 is 15 amino acids long. CDR1 is WSHSY and CDR2 is SAAADI in the germline V gene. CDR3 region: CASTPIAGGFNEQFF. For the CDR3, the DNA is TGCGCCAGCACCCCAATAGCGGGGGGATTCAATGAGCAGTTCTTC.

The rearrangement links TRBV20-1 to TRBJ2-3, with D perhaps assigned TRBD1 or TRBD2 (6 bases each). The CDR3 spans 15 residues. The V and J ends lost 3 bases and 1 base respectively, with 14 bases between them. The germline V gene has CDR1 DFQATT and CDR2 SNEGSKA (reference sequence). Here the CDR3 reads CSASLSRGGTDTQYF. CDR3 DNA sequence: TGCAGTGCTAGTTTGTCAAGGGGGGGCACAGATACGCAGTATTTT.

This chain links TRBV25-1 with TRBJ2-7; D tentatively reads TRBD1 or TRBD2 (5 bases each). The CDR3 loop spans 11 amino acids. Trimming took 5 bases from V and 6 from J, leaving 8 bases between them. Looked up from germline, CDR1 is MGHDK and CDR2 is SYGVNS. CDR3 sequence reads: CASSQGREQYF. The CDR3 DNA sequence: TGTGCCAGCAGTCAGGGACGCGAGCAGTACTTC.

The J gene is TRBJ1-2, the V gene TRBV5-1; 7 nucleotides align to TRBD1. Looked up from germline, CDR1 is SGHRS and CDR2 is YFSETQ. V shed 4 bases and J 4 bases; nucleotides not matched to a gene: 4. The CDR3 runs 13 residues. CDR3 bases: TGCGCCAGCAGCCTGACAGGGACCTATGGCTACACCTTC. Residues: CASSLTGTYGYTF. The full variable domain, completed using reference TRBV5-1 and TRBJ1-2, is KAGVTQTPRYLIKTRGQQVTLSCSPISGHRSVSWYQQTPGQGLQFLFEYFSETQRNKGNFPGRFSGRQFSNSRSEMNVSTLELGDSALYLCASSLTGTYGYTFGSGTRLTVV.